This T cell receptor beta chain originates from a study of CD8+ T cells in alopecia areata. The overall study: The 7-10-week-old female C3H/HeJ mice were given skin taken from approximately 6-12-month-old C3H/HeJ graft donors that had spontaneous alopecia. Regarding the study as a whole: Compared with mice, patients displayed less clear TCR sharing, possibly for HLA-related reasons. Lesional scalp, especially alopecia totalis/universalis, showed higher clonality than normal scalp. Sequence data from scalp samples additionally include resident alphabeta T cells of normal skin.

TCR sequencing used cDNA made by reverse transcription of extracted RNA. Data came from immunoSEQ multiplex PCR; TCRdb stores just in-frame clones and leaves some out. The sample yields around 290,000 clones, without any singletons. The CDR3 length is 13 residues. The ends lost 4 bases at V and 6 bases at J; junction bases unmatched: 0. Germline V gene lookup returns CDR1 NSQYPW and CDR2 LRSPGD (reference sequence). There are a few counts of this clone. Its antigen remains unknown. Mouse names are used for the genes. The read comes to an end 4 residues before the CDR3 does, leaving the germline J gene to fill in the end. Cell sorting was performed on pooled cutaneous lymph node cells with CD4, CD8alpha, NKG2D, NKG2ACE and other markers.

The sample comprised CD4+ T cells sorted from a lymph node. The receptor was derived from a C3H/HeJ mouse with alopecia areata. The strain is characterized by the MHC haplotype H2-k. This sequence joins TRBV1 and TRBJ2-2; the match to TRBD1 covers 9 bases. Incomplete CDR3 DNA: TGCACCTGCAGTGGACAGGGGGCCGGG. Residues: CTCSGQGAG. The full CDR3 protein is CTCSGQGAGQLYF.